One T cell receptor beta chain is described in this entry. TCRdb analysed the RT-PCR reads with MiXCR anew, one entry per CDR3 protein. Of over 650,000 distinct CDR3 sequences in the sample, about a fifth are singletons; the top ten hold roughly 11%. Trimming cost V 0 bases and J 8 bases; bases outside gene matches: 6. CDR3 length: 15 residues. Per germline, CDR1 LNHNV and CDR2 YYDKDF (reference sequence). The entry originates in a study of response to subunit inactivated influenza vaccine. The chain is built from TRBV15 and TRBJ1-2; 10 positions agree with TRBD1. Specimen: PBMCs from blood, collected roughly 5 days after vaccination. The source is a man aged 45-60 years who received an inactivated influenza vaccine. The CDR3 here is CATSRDRGTGDGYTF. In DNA, the CDR3 is TGTGCCACCAGCAGAGATCGGGGGACAGGGGACGGCTACACCTTC.